The next 15 T cell receptor beta chains were all read from a single sample in a study of T cell changes during pregnancy in multiple sclerosis. The method was immunoSEQ multiplex PCR; TCRdb's version includes in-frame clones alone and lacks a portion of them. The sample shows some 80,000 clones, around 94% of them seen only once. This material consisted of CD4+ T cells from peripheral blood mononuclear cells, taken after pregnancy. These receptors all stem from a female donor with multiple sclerosis, enrolled in a pregnancy study.

The chain couples TRBV9 to TRBJ1-2, with a tentative D call TRBD1 (6 bases). The germline V gene has CDR1 SGDLS and CDR2 YYNGEE. The length of the CDR3 is 14 residues. V gave up 0 bases and J gave up 7 bases, with 13 bases separating them. This CDR3 is CASSVARQVSGYTF. CDR3 DNA sequence: TGTGCCAGCAGCGTAGCGAGACAGGTAAGTGGCTACACCTTC.

The chain employs TRBV6-6 and TRBJ2-7, with 9 bases fitting TRBD1. V lost 6 bases and J lost 3; bases outside the gene matches: 6. Per germline, CDR1 MNHNY and CDR2 SVGAGI (reference sequence). The CDR3 is 14 residues long. The CDR3 sequence is CASRHPGQGYEQYF. The CDR3 nucleotides are TGTGCCAGCAGACATCCGGGACAGGGCTACGAGCAGTACTTC.

The V gene is TRBV27, the J gene TRBJ2-2; 8 bases agree with TRBD2. The CDR3 sequence is 13 residues long. Germline CDR1 is MNHEY and CDR2 is SMNVEV (reference sequence). Germline trimming cut 4 bases from V and 9 bases from J; bases unmatched to any gene: 4. The CDR3 DNA is TGTGCCAGCAGTTCTAGCGGGCACCGGGAGCTGTTTTTT. It specifies CASSSSGHRELFF.

This chain connects TRBV5-1 to TRBJ1-1; D unclear. CDR1 and CDR2 (germline): SGHRS, YFSETQ. The CDR3 extends over 16 amino acids. Between the trimmed V and J ends, which lost 3 bases and 4 bases, there was a span of 19 bases. CDR3 sequence: CASSSPGGLRRTEAFF. The DNA for the CDR3 is TGCGCCAGCAGCTCTCCCGGCGGCCTGCGGCGCACTGAAGCTTTCTTT.

The chain recombines TRBV27 with TRBJ1-2, with D tentatively TRBD1 (5 bases). This CDR3 region has 15 residues. Germline V gene sequence: CDR1 MNHEY, CDR2 SMNVEV (reference sequence). The V end was cut by 4 bases, the J end by 7 bases, with 19 bases between. The CDR3 loop reads CASSSLLRGGFGYTF. CDR3 in DNA: TGTGCCAGCAGTTCCCTTCTTCGCGGGGGTTTTGGCTACACCTTC.

The chain is built from TRBV7-2 and TRBJ1-1; possible D gene TRBD1, 5 bases. The CDR3 has 16 amino acids. V lost 1 base to trimming and J lost 0 bases, with 12 bases between them. CDR1 is SGHTA and CDR2 is FQGNSA in the germline V gene. The CDR3 nucleotides are TGTGCCAGCAGCTTAGTGGGGGGGGTGATGAACACTGAAGCTTTCTTT. This gives the protein CASSLVGGVMNTEAFF. Looking up the rest from reference TRBV7-2 and TRBJ1-1 gives the full variable domain: GAGVSQSPSNKVTEKGKDVELRCDPISGHTALYWYRQSLGQGLEFLIYFQGNSAPDKSGLPSDRFSAERTGGSVSTLTIQRTQQEDSAVYLCASSLVGGVMNTEAFFGQGTRLTVV.

The J gene is TRBJ2-3, the V gene TRBV19; D uncertain. The V gene lost 3 bases and the J gene lost 0 bases, with 4 bases spanning the gap. The CDR3 is made up of 13 amino acids. Germline loops: CDR1 LNHDA, CDR2 SQIVND (reference sequence). The CDR3 spells CASSMGSTDTQYF. CDR3 bases: TGTGCCAGTAGTATGGGCAGCACAGATACGCAGTATTTT.

The rearrangement joins TRBV28 to TRBJ2-7; TRBD1 is a possible D gene (5 bases). V lost 6 bases, J lost 6 bases, and 12 bases lay in between. Germline values: CDR1 MDHEN, CDR2 SYDVKM. The CDR3 is 12 amino acids. CDR3 protein: CASSLTVGEQYF. CDR3 DNA sequence: TGTGCCAGCAGCCTGACAGTTGGCGAGCAGTACTTC.

The rearrangement links TRBV15 to TRBJ2-7, with 11 bases fitting TRBD2. The CDR3 has 17 amino acids. J lost 4 bases, V lost 1 base, and 9 bases had no gene match. Germline CDR1 and CDR2: LNHNV and YYDKDF (reference sequence). For the CDR3, the DNA is TGTGCCACCAGCAGAGCCGTCTTACTAGCGGGAGAATACGAGCAGTACTTC. Its protein product is CATSRAVLLAGEYEQYF.

V gene TRBV19 combines with J gene TRBJ2-3; the D gene is possibly TRBD1 (6 bases). From germline, CDR1 is LNHDA and CDR2 SQIVND (reference sequence). The CDR3 covers 14 residues. Trimming removed 4 bases from V and 6 bases from J, with 14 bases in between. CDR3 in DNA: TGTGCCAGTAGTAGGGGGCAGGGCGGGGATACGCAGTATTTT. It specifies CASSRGQGGDTQYF.

The chain joins TRBV29-1 to TRBJ2-3; 8 bases match TRBD2. The CDR3 is 15 amino acids. Trimming at V came to 6 bases and at J to 0 bases, leaving 8 bases not matched to a gene. Germline V gene data show CDR1 as SQVTM and CDR2 as ANQGSEA. The CDR3 DNA sequence: TGCAGCGTCGGGACCCTAGCGGGCAGCACAGATACGCAGTATTTT. Translated, it gives CSVGTLAGSTDTQYF.

The chain is built from TRBV19 and TRBJ2-2; 9 bases are shared with TRBD1. The CDR3 covers 15 residues. With 6 bases clipped from V and 5 bases from J, the junction kept 7 bases outside the gene matches. Germline assignment: CDR1 LNHDA and CDR2 SQIVND (reference sequence). CDR3 sequence (DNA): TGTGCCAGTAGAACAGGGGGCCCAGAAACCGGGGAGCTGTTTTTT. The encoded protein is CASRTGGPETGELFF.

The CDR3 spells CASSTLTDYYGYTF. The CDR3 DNA reads TGTGCCAGCAGTACGCTGACAGACTACTATGGCTACACCTTC. This sequence joins TRBV6-5 and TRBJ1-2, with TRBD1 as a possible D gene (5 bases). This CDR3 region has 14 residues. Germline V lookup: CDR1 MNHEY, CDR2 SVGAGI. The ends were cut back, 5 bases at V and 3 bases at J, with 13 bases in the middle.

The chain combines TRBV5-1 with TRBJ2-1; D call uncertain. Germline V CDR1 and CDR2: SGHRS, YFSETQ. This CDR3 is built from 12 residues. Deletions cut 2 bases from V and 5 bases from J, with 5 bases between. The CDR3 reads CASSLQDNEQFF. The DNA of the CDR3 is TGCGCCAGCAGCTTACAAGACAATGAGCAGTTCTTC. Full variable domain (remainder filled in from reference TRBV5-1 and TRBJ2-1): KAGVTQTPRYLIKTRGQQVTLSCSPISGHRSVSWYQQTPGQGLQFLFEYFSETQRNKGNFPGRFSGRQFSNSRSEMNVSTLELGDSALYLCASSLQDNEQFFGPGTRLTVL.

J is TRBJ2-7 and V is TRBV29-1; 8 nucleotides agree with TRBD2. Germline V gene data show CDR1 as SQVTM and CDR2 as ANQGSEA. The CDR3 length is 12 residues. CDR3 sequence (DNA): TGCGCGGGGCAAGCGGGAGCCTACGAGCAGTACTTC. Translated, it gives CAGQAGAYEQYF.